Presented here are 26 T cell receptor beta chains from one specimen sequenced in a study of identical twins (dated by TCRdb to the mid-2010s). The library was prepared using 5' RACE. Instrument used: Illumina HiSeq 2000. Using fastp at Q25 and MiXCR, TCRdb reprocessed the public reads and kept productive beta chains. Entries that share a CDR3 protein sequence are merged under the most common genes and DNA. The sample table holds 450,000 to 650,000 distinct CDR3 sequences, of which 9.5% to 10% were seen once. Of the sample, approximately 3.2% is held by the ten largest clones. These data were likewise used in another study, on yellow fever vaccine responses in identical twins.

The sample comprised PBMCs. Receptor source: a woman aged 18 to 35 in good health.

The J gene is TRBJ1-2, the V gene TRBV12-5; the D is unclear. The germline V gene encodes CDR1 LGHNT and CDR2 FRNRAP. V was cut by 3 bases and J by 0 bases, with 8 bases left in between. The CDR3 runs to 14 residues. CDR3 loop: CASGLGTPNYGYTF. CDR3 nucleotides: TGTGCTAGTGGTTTAGGCACGCCTAACTATGGCTACACCTTC.

In its sample, this clonotype was seen many times. This chain joins TRBV18 and TRBJ2-1; 9 nucleotides agree with TRBD1. Germline CDR1 is KGHSH and CDR2 is LQKENI. V dropped 3 bases and J dropped 5; count of bases not matched to a gene: 8. The CDR3 consists of 16 residues. The CDR3 spells CASSPSPGQGNNEQFF. The CDR3 DNA is TGTGCCAGCTCACCCAGCCCGGGACAGGGTAACAATGAGCAGTTCTTC.

This chain links TRBV18 with TRBJ2-5, with 12 positions matching TRBD2. The CDR3 sequence is 16 residues long. Germline CDR1 KGHSH, CDR2 LQKENI. The J segment lost 4 bases and the V segment lost 2 bases, leaving 5 bases of the junction unmatched. The CDR3, as DNA: TGTGCCAGCTCACCAAGGACTAGCGGGACGGGAGAGACCCAGTACTTC. Its protein is CASSPRTSGTGETQYF.

The chain has TRBV3-1 and TRBJ2-2; no definite D call. This CDR3 is built from 12 residues. Trimming cost V 3 bases and J 6 bases, with 5 bases left between them. Germline V gene data show CDR1 as LGHDT and CDR2 as YNNKEL (reference sequence). CDR3 DNA sequence: TGTGCCAGCAGCCACTCCCCCGGGGAGCTGTTTTTT. It yields the protein CASSHSPGELFF. Complete variable domain (other parts from reference TRBV3-1 and TRBJ2-2): DTAVSQTPKYLVTQMGNDKSIKCEQNLGHDTMYWYKQDSKKFLKIMFSYNNKELIINETVPNRFSPKSPDKAHLNLHINSLELGDSAVYFCASSHSPGELFFGEGSRLTVL.

This clonotype was counted ten times or more. CDR3 region: CASRRTSGGGNEQFF. The CDR3 DNA sequence: TGTGCCAGCAGGCGGACTAGCGGGGGGGGCAATGAGCAGTTCTTC. The V call is TRBV6-1, the J call TRBJ2-1; 15 bases are shared with TRBD2. This CDR3 spans 15 amino acids. The germline V gene has CDR1 MNHNS and CDR2 SASEGT. Unmatched junction bases numbered 3, after V lost 6 bases and J lost 6 bases.

This clonotype occurred a few times. This sequence joins TRBV11-2 and TRBJ2-7; TRBD2 agrees at 9 bases. There are 15 residues in the CDR3. J was trimmed by 5 bases and V by 3 bases; bases with no gene match: 8. Germline V gene data show CDR1 as SGHAT and CDR2 as FQNNGV. The CDR3 is CASSFLSGSPNEQYF. DNA of the CDR3: TGTGCCAGCAGCTTCCTTAGCGGGAGCCCCAACGAGCAGTACTTC.

This clonotype showed up just a few times. The chain joins TRBV7-3 to TRBJ1-2, with 9 nucleotides matching TRBD1. This CDR3 spans 14 amino acids. J lost 7 bases, V lost 0 bases, and 3 bases had no gene match. CDR1 and CDR2 from the germline V gene are SGHTA and FQGTGA. The CDR3 spells CASSLTRTGAGYTF. Written as DNA, the CDR3 is TGTGCCAGCAGCTTAACGAGGACAGGGGCTGGCTACACCTTC. The full variable domain, in which reference TRBV7-3 and TRBJ1-2 provide the parts outside the CDR3, is GAGVSQTPSNKVTEKGKYVELRCDPISGHTALYWYRQSLGQGPEFLIYFQGTGAADDSGLPNDRFFAVRPEGSVSTLKIQRTERGDSAVYLCASSLTRTGAGYTFGSGTRLTVV.

This clonotype occurred many times. V gene TRBV7-9 combines with J gene TRBJ1-5, with D perhaps matching TRBD1 (6 bases). Germline loops: CDR1 SEHNR, CDR2 FQNEAQ (reference sequence). Trimming pared 4 bases from V and 1 base from J, leaving 11 bases between. The CDR3 covers 15 residues. The CDR3 loop is CASSSGAASNQPQHF. In nucleotides, the CDR3 is TGTGCCAGCAGCTCAGGGGCAGCAAGCAATCAGCCCCAGCATTTT.

The table lists this clonotype with many counts. The chain links TRBV20-1 to TRBJ1-3; D remains ambiguous. The CDR3 sequence is 12 residues long. Germline assignment: CDR1 DFQATT and CDR2 SNEGSKA (reference sequence). Trimming took 3 bases from V and 8 from J, leaving 11 bases between them. DNA for the CDR3: TGCAGTGCTAGTCGGACCGCGGACACCATATATTTT. Protein product: CSASRTADTIYF.

For this clonotype: The germline gene is not matched at one end of the junction; a read error may be the cause. This chain joins TRBV19 and TRBJ2-3; D could derive from TRBD1 or TRBD2 (5 bases each). CDR1 and CDR2 (germline): LNHDA, SQIVND (reference sequence). The CDR3 is 15 amino acids. CDR3 region: CASSISGRRTGTQYF. CDR3 nucleotide sequence: TGTGCCAGTAGTATCTCGGGGCGGAGAACAGGTACGCAGTATTTT.

In its sample, this clonotype was seen a few times. The chain couples TRBV6-4 to TRBJ1-2; possibly TRBD1 for D (6 bases). CDR3 size: 14 residues. Germline values: CDR1 MRHNA, CDR2 SNTAGT. With 2 bases removed from V and 6 bases from J, the gap between germline ends came to 13 bases. Here the CDR3 DNA reads TGTGCCAGCAGTGACGGGGGGCGTATGGATGGCTACACCTTC. It specifies CASSDGGRMDGYTF.

Only a few counts were recorded for this clonotype. CDR3 in amino acids: CASSFRTSGTNEQFF. In nucleotides, the CDR3 is TGTGCCAGCAGTTTCCGGACTAGCGGGACGAATGAGCAGTTCTTC. The chain combines TRBV12-3 or TRBV12-4 with TRBJ2-1; 12 bases match TRBD2. Trimming removed 3 bases from V and 7 bases from J; junction bases left unmatched: 4. This CDR3 region has 15 residues.

The table lists this clonotype with many counts. The chain employs TRBV11-2 and TRBJ2-2; no firm D call. The V gene's germline CDR1 is SGHAT and CDR2 FQNNGV. This CDR3 contains 14 residues. V lost 0 bases, J lost 6 bases, and 8 bases lay in between. This CDR3 reads CASSLDRVAGELFF. Here the CDR3 DNA reads TGTGCCAGCAGCTTAGATAGGGTGGCCGGGGAGCTGTTTTTT.

In regard to this clonotype: This may be a read error, as it is one base from a much larger clone. The chain employs TRBV7-9 and TRBJ2-1; D remains unclear. Trimming left V 1 base short and J 6 bases short, with 4 bases between. Germline values: CDR1 SEHNR, CDR2 FQNEAQ (reference sequence). The CDR3 is 12 residues long. The CDR3 sequence is CASSLEFNEQFF. In nucleotides, the CDR3 is TGTGCCAGCAGCTTAGAGTTCAATGAGCAGTTCTTC.

The V gene is TRBV4-3, the J gene TRBJ1-6, with 7 bases matching TRBD1. The germline gives CDR1 LGHNA, CDR2 YSLEER. This CDR3 has 15 amino acids. The J segment lost 5 bases and the V segment lost 3 bases, leaving 4 bases of the junction unmatched. CDR3 DNA sequence: TGCGCCAGCAGCCAGGGGACAGCCGATAATTCACCCCTCCACTTT. Residues: CASSQGTADNSPLHF.

This clonotype was found a few times. J is TRBJ2-3 and V is TRBV20-1, with 7 bases lining up with TRBD2. With 6 bases clipped from V and 0 bases from J, the junction kept 3 bases outside the gene matches. Germline CDR1 is DFQATT and CDR2 is SNEGSKA (reference sequence). The CDR3 totals 13 residues. This CDR3 reads CSAQAGSTDTQYF. The CDR3 DNA sequence: TGCAGTGCCCAAGCGGGGAGCACAGATACGCAGTATTTT.

This clonotype was observed many times. V is TRBV12-3 or TRBV12-4 and J is TRBJ2-3; D is unclear. V lost 8 bases and J 5 bases, leaving 8 bases between the germline ends. The CDR3 is 11 residues long. The DNA of the CDR3 is TGTGCCAGCGAGGTTGGAGATACGCAGTATTTT. Amino acids: CASEVGDTQYF.

The chain uses TRBV5-1 and TRBJ1-4; D may be TRBD1 (5 bases). The CDR3 extends over 15 amino acids. Per the germline V gene, CDR1 is SGHRS and CDR2 is YFSETQ. V shed 4 bases and J shed 7 bases, with 17 bases lying between them. CDR3 amino acids: CASSPEGSRGEKLFF. The CDR3 DNA reads as TGCGCCAGCAGCCCGGAGGGGTCCCGGGGTGAAAAACTGTTTTTT.

This clonotype turned up a few times. This chain links TRBV24-1 with TRBJ2-7; 9 bases match TRBD1. The trim removed 4 bases at V and 3 bases at J, leaving 6 bases unmatched. Germline V CDR1 and CDR2: KGHDR, SFDVKD. This CDR3 comprises 15 residues. The CDR3 bases are TGTGCCACCAGTGACGGGACAGGGAACTTCTACGAGCAGTACTTC. This encodes CATSDGTGNFYEQYF.

This clonotype was recorded a few times. The rearrangement links TRBV10-3 to TRBJ2-3, with D perhaps matching TRBD1 (6 bases). Germline CDR1 and CDR2: ENHRY and SYGVKD. V lost 10 bases to trimming and J lost 3 bases, with 11 bases between them. CDR3 length: 12 amino acids. CDR3 sequence (DNA): TGTGCCAGCGGACAGACAACAGATACGCAGTATTTT. Its translation is CASGQTTDTQYF.

This clonotype was recorded a few times. J is TRBJ2-7 and V is TRBV5-6; D is possibly TRBD2 (6 bases). Per germline, CDR1 SGHDT and CDR2 YYEEEE. The CDR3 runs 13 residues. V was clipped by 4 bases and J by 6 bases, with 14 bases between them. The CDR3 loop is CASSHRLGSEQYF. CDR3 DNA: TGTGCCAGCAGCCACCGACTAGGGTCCGAGCAGTACTTC. Based on the CDR3 plus reference TRBV5-6 and TRBJ2-7, the full variable domain is DAGVTQSPTHLIKTRGQQVTLRCSPKSGHDTVSWYQQALGQGPQFIFQYYEEEERQRGNFPDRFSGHQFPNYSSELNVNALLLGDSALYLCASSHRLGSEQYFGPGTRLTVT.

The table lists this clonotype with many counts. The chain recombines TRBV4-2 with TRBJ2-7; 9 nucleotides agree with TRBD2. The V gene's germline CDR1 is LGHNA and CDR2 YNFKEQ. This CDR3 comprises 19 residues. J gave up 1 base and V 1 base, and 14 bases lay outside the gene matches. CDR3 sequence: CASSQVRLADKASSYEQYF. In DNA form, the CDR3 reads TGTGCCAGCAGCCAAGTGAGACTAGCGGACAAGGCCTCTTCCTACGAGCAGTACTTC.

The chain employs TRBV7-8 and TRBJ2-5; 9 nucleotides agree with TRBD2. V lost 0 bases to trimming and J lost 4 bases; unmatched junction nucleotides: 6. The CDR3 extends over 16 amino acids. Germline CDR1 reads SGHVS; CDR2 reads FQNEAQ. CDR3 DNA sequence: TGTGCCAGCAGCTTAGCGACGGCGGGGGGGCCAGAGACCCAGTACTTC. The encoded protein is CASSLATAGGPETQYF.

This clonotype was seen repeatedly, ten times or more. The chain employs TRBV7-9 and TRBJ2-7; D is possibly TRBD1 (5 bases). Germline CDR1 SEHNR, CDR2 FQNEAQ (reference sequence). There are 13 residues in the CDR3. The V end lost 5 bases, the J end lost 3 bases, and 11 bases lay between the germline ends. The CDR3 is CASSRNTGYEQYF. The CDR3, as DNA: TGTGCCAGCAGCCGGAATACAGGCTACGAGCAGTACTTC.

This clonotype appeared many times. The DNA for the CDR3 is TGTGCCATCAGGGGCCGGGATAGCTACGAGCAGTACTTC. Protein product: CAIRGRDSYEQYF. This sequence joins TRBV10-3 and TRBJ2-7, with a tentative D call TRBD2 (5 bases). Trimming cost V 6 bases and J 3 bases, with 12 bases left between them. The germline CDR1 and CDR2 sequences are ENHRY and SYGVKD. The CDR3 runs to 13 residues.

The J gene is TRBJ2-2, the V gene TRBV24-1, with D possibly being TRBD1 or TRBD2 (6 bases each). CDR3 length: 20 residues. Germline CDR1 KGHDR, CDR2 SFDVKD. V lost 5 bases, J lost 3 bases, and 27 bases lay in between. Written as DNA, the CDR3 is TGTGCCACCAGTGCCCAAATAGGGGGGCTGCCCGTCCTGGACACCGGGGAGCTGTTTTTT. Translation: CATSAQIGGLPVLDTGELFF.